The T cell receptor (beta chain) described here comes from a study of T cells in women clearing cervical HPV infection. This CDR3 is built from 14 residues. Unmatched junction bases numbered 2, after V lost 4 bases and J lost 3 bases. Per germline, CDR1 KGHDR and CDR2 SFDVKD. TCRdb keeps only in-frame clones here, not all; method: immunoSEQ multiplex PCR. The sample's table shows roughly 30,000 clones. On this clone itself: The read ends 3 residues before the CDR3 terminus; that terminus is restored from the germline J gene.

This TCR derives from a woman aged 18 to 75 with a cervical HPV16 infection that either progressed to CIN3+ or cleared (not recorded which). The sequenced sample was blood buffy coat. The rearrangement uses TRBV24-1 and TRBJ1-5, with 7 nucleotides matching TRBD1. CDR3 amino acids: CATSEGQLNQPQHF. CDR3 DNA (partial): TGTGCCACCAGTGAGGGACAGCTCAATCAGCCC.